This is a list of T cell receptor beta chains from one sample in a study of long-term antiretroviral therapy in people with HIV. Here immunoSEQ multiplex PCR was the method, and the copy in TCRdb shows in-frame clones only, minus some. The sample has around 17,000 clones; about 80% are singletons. This sample comprised unsorted PBMCs, obtained 0.1 years after starting antiretroviral therapy. All receptors derive from a man between 18 and 29 years old with HIV. The CDR3 runs from the conserved cysteine through the conserved F or W. Fields, in order: J gene, V gene, D gene, clone size, CDR3 DNA, CDR3 protein. The D gene is left open where the match is weak. Clone size is given for some rows only: seen once, a few or many times, or a class if the clone is expanded.

J: TRBJ1-5
V: TRBV7-9
D: NA
size: NA
DNA: TGTGCCAGCAGCCCCAGGCGGGGACGGCCCCAGCATTTT
CDR3: CASSPRRGRPQHF

J: TRBJ2-1
V: TRBV5-5
D: NA
size: NA
DNA: TGTGCCACTTCACCGGGGTACAATGAGCAGTTCTTC
CDR3: CATSPGYNEQFF

J: TRBJ1-2
V: TRBV4-2
D: TRBD1
size: NA
DNA: TGTGCCAGCAGCCAAGTCGAGACAGGGATGTATGGCTACACCTTC
CDR3: CASSQVETGMYGYTF

J: TRBJ2-2
V: TRBV9
D: NA
size: medium-sized
DNA: TGTGCCAGCAGTAAAGGTCCGAACACCGGGGAGCTGTTTTTT
CDR3: CASSKGPNTGELFF

J: TRBJ1-2
V: TRBV7-3
D: NA
size: NA
DNA: TGTGCCAGCAGCTTAAGTTCAGGGAAAGGCTACACCTTC
CDR3: CASSLSSGKGYTF

J: TRBJ2-7
V: TRBV19
D: NA
size: once
DNA: TGTGCCAGTGAGGGGGAATGGGGCGAGCAGTACTTC
CDR3: CASEGEWGEQYF

J: TRBJ1-6
V: TRBV14
D: NA
size: NA
DNA: TGTGCCAGCAGCCAAGGCGGCCCTAATTCACCCCTCCACTTT
CDR3: CASSQGGPNSPLHF

J: TRBJ2-1
V: TRBV19
D: NA
size: NA
DNA: TGTGCCAGTAGTTTCGGACAGTCCTACAATGAGCAGTTCTTC
CDR3: CASSFGQSYNEQFF

J: TRBJ1-1
V: TRBV4-2
D: NA
size: NA
DNA: TGTGCCAGCAGCCAAGGATGGGGGGCCTCTGAAGCTTTCTTT
CDR3: CASSQGWGASEAFF

J: TRBJ2-5
V: TRBV11-2
D: TRBD2
size: NA
DNA: TGTGCCAGCAGCTCGACTAGCGGGGGGTTCCCGAAAGAGACCCAGTACTTC
CDR3: CASSSTSGGFPKETQYF

J: TRBJ1-2
V: TRBV27
D: NA
size: NA
DNA: TGTGCCAGCAGTCCTCTAGCTCGCGACGTCCATGGCTACACCTTC
CDR3: CASSPLARDVHGYTF

J: TRBJ2-5
V: TRBV4-2
D: TRBD2
size: NA
DNA: TGTGCCAGCAGCCTCCGACTAGCGGGGTCTCAAGAGACCCAGTACTTC
CDR3: CASSLRLAGSQETQYF

J: TRBJ2-2
V: TRBV5-5
D: NA
size: NA
DNA: TGTGCCAGCAGCACGGCGACGGCGAACACCGGGGAGCTGTTTTTT
CDR3: CASSTATANTGELFF

J: TRBJ1-6
V: TRBV6-4
D: NA
size: NA
DNA: TGTGCCAGCAGTGACGGGTCTGTGGGGCCCCTCCACTTT
CDR3: CASSDGSVGPLHF

J: TRBJ2-5
V: TRBV13
D: NA
size: NA
DNA: TGTGCCAGCAGCTTGCCCCGGGGAGGGACCCAGTACTTC
CDR3: CASSLPRGGTQYF

J: TRBJ2-5
V: TRBV27
D: TRBD2
size: NA
DNA: TGTGCCAGCAGTTTACTAGCGGGGGGGCTAGAGACCCAGTACTTC
CDR3: CASSLLAGGLETQYF

J: TRBJ2-7
V: TRBV6-5
D: NA
size: NA
DNA: TGTGCCAGCAGTTACTCGTATCGGGGAGCCGACTACGAGCAGTACTTC
CDR3: CASSYSYRGADYEQYF

J: TRBJ1-2
V: TRBV25-1
D: NA
size: NA
DNA: TGTGCCAGCAGTGTAGGGGCTGGCTACACCTTC
CDR3: CASSVGAGYTF

J: TRBJ2-7
V: TRBV30
D: TRBD2
size: NA
DNA: TGTGCCTGGAGTGTTGGGACTAGCGGGAGGGCCGAGCAGTACTTC
CDR3: CAWSVGTSGRAEQYF

J: TRBJ2-5
V: TRBV27
D: NA
size: NA
DNA: TGTGCCAGCAGTTTATCCCGACGGGGGAGAAACCAAGAGACCCAGTACTTC
CDR3: CASSLSRRGRNQETQYF

J: TRBJ1-5
V: TRBV28
D: NA
size: NA
DNA: TGTGCCAGCAGTTTATGGGGAGGGAGCAATCAGCCCCAGCATTTT
CDR3: CASSLWGGSNQPQHF

J: TRBJ1-3
V: TRBV5-1
D: TRBD1
size: NA
DNA: TGCGCCAGCAGCCCTTTGACAGGGTTGGGAAACACCATATATTTT
CDR3: CASSPLTGLGNTIYF

J: TRBJ2-7
V: TRBV7-2
D: TRBD2
size: NA
DNA: TGTGCCAGCAGCTTATGGCTAGCGGGGCCCAGGAGCTCCTACGAGCAGTACTTC
CDR3: CASSLWLAGPRSSYEQYF

J: TRBJ2-1
V: TRBV4-2
D: NA
size: NA
DNA: TGTGCCAGCAGCCAAGATCACAGAAGCTCCTACAATGAGCAGTTCTTC
CDR3: CASSQDHRSSYNEQFF